The 18 T cell receptor beta chains below all came from one sample that was sequenced in a study of OX40 agonist ivuxolimab in advanced cancers. Some clones are missing from TCRdb's copy, which holds only in-frame ones; the method was immunoSEQ multiplex PCR. The data hold approximately 160,000 clones, with approximately 94% observed a single time. The sequencing here drew on CD4+ or CD8+ T cells sorted from blood, taken in a trial of the OX40 agonist ivuxolimab. Source of these receptors: an adult with an advanced solid tumor such as melanoma, head and neck, liver or kidney cancer.

V usage is TRBV5-4 and J usage is TRBJ1-2; TRBD1 aligns across 8 bases. This CDR3 comprises 15 residues. J gave up 5 bases and V 3 bases, and 9 bases lay outside the gene matches. CDR1 is SGHNT, CDR2 YYREEE, per germline (reference sequence). The CDR3 DNA reads as TGTGCCAGCAGCTGGCCAGGACAGGGATCATATGGCTACACCTTC. Its protein product is CASSWPGQGSYGYTF.

The V and J genes are TRBV5-6 and TRBJ1-1, with 8 positions matching TRBD1. The J segment lost 1 base and the V segment lost 2 bases, leaving 10 bases of the junction unmatched. Germline V gives CDR1 SGHDT, CDR2 YYEEEE. The CDR3 is 17 amino acids. CDR3 DNA sequence: TGTGCCAGCAGCTTAGTGAGGACAGGGCTGGGGAACACTGAAGCTTTCTTT. Translation: CASSLVRTGLGNTEAFF.

V and J are TRBV7-2 and TRBJ2-7; D assignment may be TRBD1 or TRBD2 (6 bases each). This CDR3 has 16 residues. The germline V gene encodes CDR1 SGHTA and CDR2 FQGNSA. Trimming took off 5 bases at V and 5 bases at J, with 22 bases between the two ends. The CDR3 DNA reads as TGTGCCAGCAGCACGAGAGGGGGACTTAGAGCGCACGAGCAGTACTTC. It codes for CASSTRGGLRAHEQYF.

In DNA, the CDR3 is TGTGCCAGCAAAGCGGGAGGGGCGGATACGCAGTATTTT. Translation: CASKAGGADTQYF. The chain uses TRBV7-2 and TRBJ2-3; 10 nucleotides match TRBD2. Germline V gene sequence: CDR1 SGHTA, CDR2 FQGNSA. The V segment lost 7 bases and the J segment 6 bases; nucleotides outside the gene matches: 4. The CDR3 is 13 amino acids.

The rearrangement uses TRBV2 and TRBJ1-2; the D gene is possibly TRBD1 (5 bases). CDR1 is SNHLY and CDR2 is FYNNEI in the germline V gene. Trimming shortened V by 7 bases and J by 8 bases, and 17 bases separated the two germline ends. The CDR3 is made up of 13 amino acids. CDR3 loop: CASIVEFTGGYTF. In DNA, the CDR3 is TGTGCCAGCATCGTTGAGTTTACAGGAGGCTACACCTTC.

The CDR3 nucleotides are TGTGCCAGCAGTTACGAGGACAGGGCAAGCACTGAAGCTTTCTTT. Amino acid sequence: CASSYEDRASTEAFF. The J gene is TRBJ1-1, the V gene TRBV6-5; TRBD1 matches 8 bases. Germline CDR1 is MNHEY and CDR2 is SVGAGI. The CDR3 extends over 15 amino acids. Trimming took 2 bases from V and 4 from J; bases not matched to a gene: 6.

The chain is built from TRBV7-2 and TRBJ1-5; D might be TRBD1 (6 bases). The CDR3 is 14 amino acids. V was trimmed by 4 bases and J by 9 bases, leaving 16 bases between them. The germline gives CDR1 SGHTA, CDR2 FQGNSA. The CDR3 nucleotides read TGTGCCAGCAGCTCAGACAGGTTTGTTGGGCCCCAGCATTTT. Translated, it gives CASSSDRFVGPQHF.

The gene calls are TRBV6-1 and TRBJ1-1; D may be TRBD1 (6 bases). Trimming stripped 1 base from V and 8 bases from J, with 17 bases between. CDR3 length equals 15 residues. CDR1 and CDR2 (germline): MNHNS, SASEGT. The CDR3 coding sequence is TGTGCCAGCAGTGAAGGGGGGGCTACAGGGCGCGAAGCTTTCTTT. Residues: CASSEGGATGREAFF.

V gene TRBV5-1 combines with J gene TRBJ2-6; D is perhaps TRBD1 (6 bases). There are 15 residues in the CDR3. Trimming left V 5 bases short and J 4 bases short, with 13 bases between. The germline V gene encodes CDR1 SGHRS and CDR2 YFSETQ. The CDR3 protein is CASSPQGRGANVLTF. In DNA form, the CDR3 reads TGCGCCAGCAGTCCCCAGGGGCGAGGGGCCAACGTCCTGACTTTC.

This rearrangement joins TRBV5-1 to TRBJ2-2, with unresolved D. The CDR3 has 17 amino acids. Trimming shortened V by 2 bases and J by 0 bases, and 14 bases separated the two germline ends. Germline CDR1 SGHRS, CDR2 YFSETQ. CDR3 loop: CASSFGSSSANTGELFF. In DNA, the CDR3 is TGCGCCAGCAGCTTTGGCAGTTCCTCTGCGAACACCGGGGAGCTGTTTTTT.

V is TRBV11-3 and J is TRBJ2-3, with D perhaps given as TRBD1 or TRBD2 (5 bases each). CDR3 size: 16 residues. Germline CDR1 reads SGHNT; CDR2 reads YENEEA. Trimming shortened V by 3 bases and J by 2 bases, and 15 bases separated the two germline ends. CDR3 in amino acids: CASSFNRGEITDTQYF. The CDR3 bases are TGTGCCAGCAGCTTTAACCGAGGGGAGATCACAGATACGCAGTATTTT.

The chain carries TRBV28 and TRBJ1-3, with TRBD1 as a possible D gene (5 bases). This CDR3 has 13 amino acids. The V end lost 4 bases, the J end lost 4 bases, and 8 bases lay between the germline ends. The germline V gene has CDR1 MDHEN and CDR2 SYDVKM. The CDR3 loop reads CASSSYRGNTIYF. DNA for the CDR3: TGTGCCAGCAGTTCCTACAGGGGAAACACCATATATTTT.

V is TRBV7-9 and J is TRBJ2-7; D is ambiguous. Trimming left V 2 bases short and J 5 bases short, with 10 bases between. This CDR3 spans 13 amino acids. The germline CDR1 and CDR2 sequences are SEHNR and FQNEAQ (reference sequence). DNA for the CDR3: TGTGCCAGCAGCTTATACGGCCCGCACGAGCAGTACTTC. It encodes CASSLYGPHEQYF.

This chain connects TRBV5-1 to TRBJ2-7, with 8 bases that match TRBD1. This CDR3 has 14 residues. After removal of 1 base from V and 2 bases from J, the junction contained 2 bases not matched to a gene. Looked up from germline, CDR1 is SGHRS and CDR2 is YFSETQ. The CDR3: CASSLMDRAYEQYF. The DNA for the CDR3 is TGCGCCAGCAGCTTGATGGACAGGGCCTACGAGCAGTACTTC. Full variable domain (missing parts from reference TRBV5-1 and TRBJ2-7): KAGVTQTPRYLIKTRGQQVTLSCSPISGHRSVSWYQQTPGQGLQFLFEYFSETQRNKGNFPGRFSGRQFSNSRSEMNVSTLELGDSALYLCASSLMDRAYEQYFGPGTRLTVT.

In its sample, this clone was seen once. The chain links TRBV6-1 to TRBJ1-2, with D possibly TRBD1 on 6 matching bases. There are 14 residues in the CDR3. Germline loops: CDR1 MNHNS, CDR2 SASEGT. V was trimmed by 0 bases and J by 5 bases, leaving 10 bases between them. CDR3 residues: CASSEASQGYGYTF. The CDR3 DNA reads TGTGCCAGCAGTGAAGCGTCCCAGGGGTATGGCTACACCTTC.

The genes are TRBV10-3 and TRBJ2-7; 11 nucleotides match TRBD1. J was trimmed by 3 bases and V by 10 bases; bases with no gene match: 8. The CDR3 contains 14 residues. CDR1 and CDR2 from the germline V gene are ENHRY and SYGVKD. The chain's CDR3 is CATLGTGGFYEQYF. CDR3 nucleotide sequence: TGTGCCACCCTGGGGACAGGGGGGTTCTACGAGCAGTACTTC.

The genes are TRBV29-1 and TRBJ2-7; 9 nucleotides align to TRBD1. The CDR3 runs to 14 residues. V lost 6 bases and J lost 5; bases outside the gene matches: 11. Germline CDR1 is SQVTM and CDR2 is ANQGSEA. The CDR3 sequence is CSVLGGTGNHEQYF. The CDR3 DNA reads as TGCAGCGTCCTGGGAGGGACAGGGAACCACGAGCAGTACTTC.

This rearrangement joins TRBV11-3 to TRBJ2-3, with D unresolved. The CDR3 is 12 amino acids. Germline-derived CDR1 and CDR2 are SGHNT and YENEEA. V was cut by 5 bases and J by 2 bases, with 5 bases left in between. CDR3 DNA sequence: TGTGCCAGCAGCGAAGACACAGATACGCAGTATTTT. It translates to CASSEDTDTQYF. Full variable domain (remainder filled in from reference TRBV11-3 and TRBJ2-3): EAGVVQSPRYKIIEKKQPVAFWCNPISGHNTLYWYLQNLGQGPELLIRYENEEAVDDSQLPKDRFSAERLKGVDSTLKIQPAELGDSAVYLCASSEDTDTQYFGPGTRLTVL.